One sample yielded the 17 T cell receptor beta chains listed below, sequenced in a study of blood T cell repertoires in COVID-19. The data were produced by immunoSEQ multiplex PCR, yet TCRdb's version contains in-frame clones alone and is incomplete. The sample yields just over 300,000 clones, approximately 90% seen once. The sequenced material came from PBMCs or T cells enriched from blood (not recorded which). The receptors originated from a man younger than 45 who had recovered from COVID-19.

J is TRBJ1-1 and V is TRBV5-5; the D gene is possibly TRBD1 (6 bases). There are 15 residues in the CDR3. The germline CDR1 and CDR2 sequences are SGHKS and YYEKEE (reference sequence). Trimming removed 3 bases at V and 1 base at J, with 13 bases between. CDR3 bases: TGTGCCAGCAGCTATCGGACAGAGGCGAACACTGAAGCTTTCTTT. Translation: CASSYRTEANTEAFF.

The V gene is TRBV11-2, the J gene TRBJ1-4; 7 nucleotides agree with TRBD1. V shed 5 bases, J shed 7 bases, and the junction held 7 bases outside the gene matches. The CDR3 sequence is 14 residues long. Germline-derived CDR1 and CDR2 are SGHAT and FQNNGV. The CDR3 loop is CASSPGQPLEKLFF. For the CDR3, the DNA is TGTGCCAGCAGCCCGGGACAGCCTCTTGAAAAACTGTTTTTT. Full variable domain (missing parts from reference TRBV11-2 and TRBJ1-4): EAGVAQSPRYKIIEKRQSVAFWCNPISGHATLYWYQQILGQGPKLLIQFQNNGVVDDSQLPKDRFSAERLKGVDSTLKIQPAKLEDSAVYLCASSPGQPLEKLFFGSGTQLSVL.

The chain joins TRBV19 to TRBJ1-1; D is undetermined. V dropped 1 base and J dropped 5 bases, with 8 bases sitting between them. The length of the CDR3 is 13 residues. In germline, CDR1 is LNHDA, CDR2 SQIVND (reference sequence). The DNA for the CDR3 is TGTGCCAGTAGTATAGGGACTGGGACTGAAGCTTTCTTT. Residues: CASSIGTGTEAFF.

V and J are TRBV6-5 and TRBJ1-2, with 11 positions matching TRBD1. This CDR3 comprises 14 residues. From germline, CDR1 is MNHEY and CDR2 SVGAGI. V was pared by 6 bases and J by 2 bases, with 2 bases of the junction left unmatched. The CDR3 is CASRGTGGNYGYTF. The CDR3 nucleotides read TGTGCCAGCAGGGGGACAGGGGGGAACTATGGCTACACCTTC.

The CDR3 nucleotides are TGTGCCAGCAGCCACCTTGGACAGGGTGGGCAGTACTTC. Amino acids: CASSHLGQGGQYF. The chain joins TRBV14 to TRBJ2-7; 8 nucleotides align to TRBD1. From germline, CDR1 is SGHDN and CDR2 FVKESK. The CDR3 is 13 residues long. The junction had 7 bases not matched to a gene; V was cut back by 3 bases and J by 9 bases.

The rearrangement links TRBV10-2 to TRBJ1-3, with 8 nucleotides matching TRBD1. Germline values: CDR1 WSHSY, CDR2 SAAADI. V lost 7 bases, J lost 0 bases, and 11 bases stayed unmatched. CDR3 length: 17 amino acids. This chain's CDR3 is CASTGTGVFFSGNTIYF. The CDR3 DNA is TGCGCCAGCACCGGGACAGGCGTCTTCTTCTCTGGAAACACCATATATTTT.

The chain employs TRBV3-1 (or the pseudogene TRBV3-2) and TRBJ1-1, with 8 bases that match TRBD1. Germline V gene data show CDR1 as LGHDT and CDR2 as YNNKEL (reference sequence). This CDR3 region has 13 residues. J gave up 7 bases and V 1 base, and 2 bases lay outside the gene matches. The CDR3: CASSQAGQGEAFF. CDR3 sequence (DNA): TGTGCCAGCAGCCAAGCAGGACAGGGTGAAGCTTTCTTT.

The chain is built from TRBV5-4 and TRBJ2-7; the D gene is possibly TRBD2 (7 bases). V was clipped by 0 bases and J by 7 bases, with 17 bases between them. Germline V CDR1 and CDR2: SGHNT, YYREEE (reference sequence). This CDR3 region has 15 residues. The CDR3 spells CASSLDRGGFREQYF. DNA for the CDR3: TGTGCCAGCAGCTTGGATAGGGGGGGATTCCGGGAGCAGTACTTC.

The rearrangement joins TRBV18 to TRBJ2-7, with 10 bases matching TRBD1. Per germline, CDR1 KGHSH and CDR2 LQKENI. Trimming took 3 bases from V and 2 from J; bases not matched to a gene: 4. The CDR3 is made up of 15 amino acids. The CDR3: CASSPDRGHTYEQYF. Written as DNA, the CDR3 is TGTGCCAGCTCACCCGACAGGGGGCATACCTACGAGCAGTACTTC.

The rearrangement joins TRBV5-1 to TRBJ2-7; 7 nucleotides line up with TRBD1. The CDR3 is made up of 14 amino acids. V was pared by 4 bases and J by 2 bases, with 6 bases of the junction left unmatched. Germline V CDR1 and CDR2: SGHRS, YFSETQ. The CDR3 region has the DNA TGCGCCAGCAGCCCCGGGACAGTGCCCTACGAGCAGTACTTC. This codes for CASSPGTVPYEQYF.

This clone was picked up many times. Other DNA sequences in this specimen translate into the identical CDR3. The rearrangement uses TRBV5-4 and TRBJ2-7, with D possibly being TRBD2 (5 bases). The CDR3 length is 12 residues. CDR1 and CDR2 from the germline V gene are SGHNT and YYREEE (reference sequence). V was trimmed by 1 base and J by 6 bases, leaving 8 bases between them. The chain's CDR3 is CASSLTGGEQYF. The CDR3, as DNA: TGTGCCAGCAGCTTGACTGGAGGCGAGCAGTACTTC.

The rearrangement uses TRBV6-5 and TRBJ1-3; 7 nucleotides align to TRBD1. The CDR3 totals 15 residues. V shed 2 bases, J shed 8 bases, and the junction held 9 bases outside the gene matches. Germline loops: CDR1 MNHEY, CDR2 SVGAGI. The CDR3 DNA reads as TGTGCCAGCAGTTACGGGACAGCCCGTTCGGACACCATATATTTT. Its protein product is CASSYGTARSDTIYF.

The chain links TRBV10-3 to TRBJ1-2, with 7 bases aligning to TRBD1. Germline V gene data show CDR1 as ENHRY and CDR2 as SYGVKD. J was trimmed by 3 bases and V by 8 bases; bases with no gene match: 6. This CDR3 is 13 amino acids long. The CDR3 region has the DNA TGTGCCATCGGGCAGGGGGGATACTATGGCTACACCTTC. It translates to CAIGQGGYYGYTF.

The gene calls are TRBV19 and TRBJ2-1, with TRBD2 matching 9 bases. Germline values: CDR1 LNHDA, CDR2 SQIVND (reference sequence). V lost 3 bases to trimming and J lost 8 bases; unmatched junction nucleotides: 11. This CDR3 spans 16 amino acids. The CDR3 DNA follows: TGTGCCAGTAGTATTGGGTTGGGGACTAGCATCCATGAGCAGTTCTTC. Protein product: CASSIGLGTSIHEQFF.

The J gene is TRBJ2-5, the V gene TRBV15; D possibly corresponds to TRBD1 (6 bases). This CDR3 contains 15 residues. Germline lookup yields CDR1 LNHNV and CDR2 YYDKDF (reference sequence). Trimming pared 0 bases from V and 5 bases from J, leaving 13 bases between. The CDR3 bases are TGTGCCACCAGCAGAGATCCAACAGGGCAGGAGACCCAGTACTTC. Translation: CATSRDPTGQETQYF.

The chain recombines TRBV5-1 with TRBJ2-3, with D possibly being TRBD2 (5 bases). V shed 0 bases and J shed 1 base, with 12 bases lying between them. The CDR3 length is 16 residues. Germline CDR1 reads SGHRS; CDR2 reads YFSETQ. CDR3 residues: CASSLERFRGTDTQYF. DNA of the CDR3: TGCGCCAGCAGCTTGGAGCGGTTCCGTGGCACAGATACGCAGTATTTT.

This chain uses TRBV5-8 with TRBJ1-2; D unresolved. Germline CDR1 SGHTS, CDR2 YDEGEE. V was pared by 4 bases and J by 2 bases, with 24 bases between. CDR3 length: 18 amino acids. The CDR3 is CASSPPGSGPRGNYGYTF. The DNA for the CDR3 is TGTGCCAGCAGCCCGCCGGGTTCAGGCCCGAGAGGGAACTATGGCTACACCTTC.